The 2 T cell receptor beta chains below all came from one sample that was sequenced in a study of early T cells in non-severe SARS-CoV-2 infection. In TCRdb, the 5' RACE reads were re-called with MiXCR into one record per CDR3 protein. Here the sample spans around 93,000 distinct CDR3 sequences, 12% being singletons. The material sequenced was whole blood, taken at baseline. These TCRs come from an adult who was a healthcare worker with PCR-confirmed SARS-CoV-2 infection or an uninfected control (not recorded which).

This clonotype has at least ten counts. Here the CDR3 DNA reads TGTGCCAGCTCACCACCGGCTTCGGGAGAGACCCAGTACTTC. Translation gives CASSPPASGETQYF. This chain connects TRBV18 to TRBJ2-5; D gene ambiguous. From germline, CDR1 is KGHSH and CDR2 LQKENI. The CDR3 covers 14 residues. The V gene lost 0 bases and the J gene lost 4 bases, with 9 bases spanning the gap.

This clonotype has at least ten counts. The chain couples TRBV18 to TRBJ1-1, with D perhaps TRBD1 (5 bases). The CDR3 extends over 13 amino acids. Germline CDR1 reads KGHSH; CDR2 reads LQKENI. Trimming took off 2 bases at V and 5 bases at J, with 9 bases between the two ends. DNA for the CDR3: TGTGCCAGCTCACCAAGGGGAAGGACTGAAGCTTTCTTT. Residues: CASSPRGRTEAFF. Full variable domain (remainder filled in from reference TRBV18 and TRBJ1-1): NAGVMQNPRHLVRRRGQEARLRCSPMKGHSHVYWYRQLPEEGLKFMVYLQKENIIDESGMPKERFSAEFPKEGPSILRIQQVVRGDSAAYFCASSPRGRTEAFFGQGTRLTVV.